This is a list of T cell receptor beta chains from one sample in a study of identical twins. TCRdb re-derived calls from the 5' RACE reads in MiXCR, one entry per CDR3 protein. The data contain approximately 680,000 distinct CDR3 sequences, under 8.5% of them singletons. This sample was shared with a second study, whose subject was yellow fever vaccine responses in identical twins.

The source material was PBMCs. These receptors were taken from a woman aged 18-35 years in good health. Both conserved end residues are part of each CDR3. Each record gives: D gene, J gene, V gene, CDR3 protein. D genes are given only for firm matches.

D: .; J: TRBJ2-3; V: TRBV7-6; CDR3: CASSPGGGLTDTQYF
D: .; J: TRBJ2-1; V: TRBV5-3; CDR3: CAIGPGTLSYNEQFF
D: .; J: TRBJ1-4; V: TRBV20-1; CDR3: CSAKGQLNEKLFF
D: .; J: TRBJ2-1; V: TRBV11-3; CDR3: CASSSDPGWDEQFF
D: TRBD1; J: TRBJ1-4; V: TRBV2; CDR3: CASSEAGQVLFF
D: TRBD1; J: TRBJ2-4; V: TRBV4-1; CDR3: CASSQPRDRGNIQYF
D: .; J: TRBJ1-4; V: TRBV29-1; CDR3: CSVGPGNEKLFF
D: .; J: TRBJ1-4; V: TRBV5-1; CDR3: CASSLDLTRGEKLFF
D: TRBD2; J: TRBJ2-1; V: TRBV5-1; CDR3: CATYKDPGTSGYNEQFF
D: TRBD2; J: TRBJ2-7; V: TRBV2; CDR3: CASSGLAGSEQYF
D: TRBD1; J: TRBJ1-6; V: TRBV28; CDR3: CASNRDRANSPLHF
D: TRBD2; J: TRBJ2-2; V: TRBV2; CDR3: CASSEGLAGMWTGELFF
D: .; J: TRBJ1-1; V: TRBV12-3/TRBV12-4; CDR3: CASRAFRRGTEAFF
D: .; J: TRBJ1-1; V: TRBV28; CDR3: CASSLQRGGEAFF
D: TRBD2; J: TRBJ2-2; V: TRBV24-1; CDR3: CATSDPQTSGSNGELFF
D: TRBD1; J: TRBJ2-5; V: TRBV7-9; CDR3: CASSYRGEQETQYF
D: TRBD1; J: TRBJ2-5; V: TRBV24-1; CDR3: CATSDGGTGGRETQYF
D: TRBD2; J: TRBJ2-7; V: TRBV29-1; CDR3: CSVEGGVGLATYEQYF
D: TRBD1; J: TRBJ2-7; V: TRBV28; CDR3: CASSLPGQGLGYEQYF
D: TRBD1; J: TRBJ1-6; V: TRBV7-6; CDR3: CASSPRDRALSSPLHF
D: .; J: TRBJ1-2; V: TRBV6-1; CDR3: CASSERSVGGYTF
D: .; J: TRBJ2-6; V: TRBV6-1; CDR3: CASRNSYSGANVLTF
D: TRBD1; J: TRBJ2-7; V: TRBV20-1; CDR3: CSASVPGQGSYEQYF